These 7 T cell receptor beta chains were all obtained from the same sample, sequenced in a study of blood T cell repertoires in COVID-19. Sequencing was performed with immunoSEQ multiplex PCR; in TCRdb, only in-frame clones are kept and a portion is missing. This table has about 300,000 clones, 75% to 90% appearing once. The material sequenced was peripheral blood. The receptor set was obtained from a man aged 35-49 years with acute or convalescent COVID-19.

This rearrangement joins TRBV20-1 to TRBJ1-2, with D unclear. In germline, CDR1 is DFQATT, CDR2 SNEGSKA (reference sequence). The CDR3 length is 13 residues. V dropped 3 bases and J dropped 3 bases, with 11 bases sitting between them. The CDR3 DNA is TGCAGTGCTAGTGGCCAGGCCTACTATGGCTACACCTTC. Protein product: CSASGQAYYGYTF.

In DNA form, the CDR3 reads TGTGCCAGCAGGAGACAGGGGGGAAGCGGGGAGCTGTTTTTT. It specifies CASRRQGGSGELFF. The chain is built from TRBV6-5 and TRBJ2-2, with 9 nucleotides matching TRBD1. The germline V gene encodes CDR1 MNHEY and CDR2 SVGAGI. There are 14 residues in the CDR3. Trimming took 6 bases from V and 7 from J; bases not matched to a gene: 6.

The CDR3 bases are TGTGCCAGCTCACTTGGGCCGACAGGACCCAATGAAAAACTGTTTTTT. Translating gives CASSLGPTGPNEKLFF. The chain employs TRBV18 and TRBJ1-4, with a tentative D call TRBD1 (6 bases). Per germline, CDR1 KGHSH and CDR2 LQKENI. V lost 4 bases and J lost 5, with 17 bases in between. CDR3 length equals 16 residues.

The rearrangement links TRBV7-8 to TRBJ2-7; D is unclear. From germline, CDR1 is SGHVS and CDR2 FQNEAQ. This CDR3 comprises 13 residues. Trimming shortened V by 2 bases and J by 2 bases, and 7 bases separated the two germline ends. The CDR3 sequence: CASSLTEPYEQYF. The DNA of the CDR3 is TGTGCCAGCAGCTTAACAGAACCCTACGAGCAGTACTTC.

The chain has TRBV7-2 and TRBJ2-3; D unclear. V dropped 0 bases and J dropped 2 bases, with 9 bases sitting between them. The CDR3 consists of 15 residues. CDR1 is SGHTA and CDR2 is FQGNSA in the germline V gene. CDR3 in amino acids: CASSLAPWATDTQYF. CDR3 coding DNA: TGTGCCAGCAGCTTAGCACCCTGGGCCACAGATACGCAGTATTTT.

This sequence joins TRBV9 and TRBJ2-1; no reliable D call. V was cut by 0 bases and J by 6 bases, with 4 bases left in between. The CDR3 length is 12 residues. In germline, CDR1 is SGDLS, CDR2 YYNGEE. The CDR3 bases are TGTGCCAGCAGCGTAGTTAGCAATGAGCAGTTCTTC. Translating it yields CASSVVSNEQFF.

CDR3 loop: CASSPTAGQPQHF. The CDR3 DNA reads as TGTGCCAGCAGCCCCACGGCAGGTCAGCCCCAGCATTTT. The chain uses TRBV7-3 and TRBJ1-5; D unclear. From germline, CDR1 is SGHTA and CDR2 FQGTGA. V gave up 5 bases and J gave up 6 bases, with 11 bases separating them. The length of the CDR3 is 13 residues. The variable domain in full, with the rest retrieved from reference TRBV7-3 and TRBJ1-5, is GAGVSQTPSNKVTEKGKYVELRCDPISGHTALYWYRQSLGQGPEFLIYFQGTGAADDSGLPNDRFFAVRPEGSVSTLKIQRTERGDSAVYLCASSPTAGQPQHFGDGTRLSIL.